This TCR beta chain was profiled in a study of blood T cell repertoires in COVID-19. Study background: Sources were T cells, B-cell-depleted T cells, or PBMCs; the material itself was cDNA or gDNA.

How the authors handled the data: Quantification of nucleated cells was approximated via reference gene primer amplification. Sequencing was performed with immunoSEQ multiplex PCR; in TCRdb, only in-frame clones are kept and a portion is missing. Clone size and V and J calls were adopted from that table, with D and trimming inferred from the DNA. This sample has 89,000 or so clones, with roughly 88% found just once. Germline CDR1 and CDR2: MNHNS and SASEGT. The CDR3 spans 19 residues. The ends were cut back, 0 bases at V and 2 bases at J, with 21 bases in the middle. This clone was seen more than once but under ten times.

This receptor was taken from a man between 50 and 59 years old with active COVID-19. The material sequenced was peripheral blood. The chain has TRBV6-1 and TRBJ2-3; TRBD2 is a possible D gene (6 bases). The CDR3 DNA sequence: TGTGCCAGCAGTGAAGCCGTGTTCCTGGACGCGGGGACCACAGATACGCAGTATTTT. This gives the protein CASSEAVFLDAGTTDTQYF.